This entry concerns a single T cell receptor (beta chain). The antigen is not known. These data are taken from a study of human thymus T cells. Study-level results: Within thymic and blood repertoires, V and J gene usage appeared to be biased.

The table came from immunoSEQ multiplex PCR; TCRdb's copy has only in-frame clones and leaves some out. The sample gives about 60,000 clones, about 94% of which show up once; 5.5% to 7% is in the top ten. Having corrective surgery for congenital heart defects, healthy Finnish infants were the ones who donated. A roughly 0.45-1 mL peripheral blood aliquot was taken intraoperatively from four of eight donors. This sequence originates from a boy less than two years old with a congenital heart defect but otherwise immunologically healthy. The sequenced material came from blood.

The CDR3 nucleotides read TGTGCCAGCCAGAGTGGGAAGGGCCTCTATGGCTACACCTTC. This translates into CASQSGKGLYGYTF. The chain links TRBV25-1 to TRBJ1-2; D is uncertain. From germline, CDR1 is MGHDK and CDR2 SYGVNS. Trimming shortened V by 8 bases and J by 4 bases, and 17 bases separated the two germline ends. This CDR3 spans 14 amino acids.